This T cell receptor (beta chain) was sequenced for a study of T cell repertoires in cytomegalovirus infection. Overall study results and limits: CMV-specific TCR beta clonotypes restricted by HLA-C were the ones dominating the ex vivo response.

The V end lost 3 bases, the J end lost 5 bases, and 13 bases lay between the germline ends. The CDR3 contains 14 residues. There are a few counts of this clonotype. Its specificity is not known. MiXCR, applied by TCRdb to the reads, yields one record per CDR3 protein. The sample holds approximately 130,000 distinct CDR3 sequences, approximately 24% seen once. The chain recombines TRBV12-3 or TRBV12-4 with TRBJ1-1; D is perhaps TRBD1 (6 bases). The receptor was derived from a human donor in good health (CMV status not recorded). Some clones in this sample may be carry-over from other donors' samples. Material for sequencing was PBMCs, sequenced either directly or after in vitro stimulation (not recorded which). The CDR3, as DNA: TGTGCCAGCAGTTTTAACAGGGAGGGGACTGAAGCTTTCTTT. It is translated as CASSFNREGTEAFF.